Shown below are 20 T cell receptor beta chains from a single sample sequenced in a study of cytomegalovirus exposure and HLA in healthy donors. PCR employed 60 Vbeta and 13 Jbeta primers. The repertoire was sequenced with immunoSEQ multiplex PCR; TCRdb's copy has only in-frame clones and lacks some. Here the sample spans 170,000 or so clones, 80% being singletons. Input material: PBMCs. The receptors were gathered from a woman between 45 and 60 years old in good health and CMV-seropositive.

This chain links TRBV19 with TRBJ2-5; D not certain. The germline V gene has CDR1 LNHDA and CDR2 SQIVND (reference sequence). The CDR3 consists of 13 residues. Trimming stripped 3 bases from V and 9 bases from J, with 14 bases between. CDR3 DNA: TGTGCCAGTAGTATGTCTCCCGGGTTTTCCCAGTACTTC. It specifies CASSMSPGFSQYF.

The CDR3 nucleotides read TGTGCCAGCAGTTTTGGGCAGGGGGCTGGAAACACCATATATTTT. Amino acids: CASSFGQGAGNTIYF. The chain is built from TRBV27 and TRBJ1-3; the match to TRBD1 covers 7 bases. Losses at the gene ends were 3 bases for V and 2 bases for J; bases not matched to a gene: 4. The CDR3 length is 15 residues. Germline CDR1 is MNHEY and CDR2 is SMNVEV (reference sequence).

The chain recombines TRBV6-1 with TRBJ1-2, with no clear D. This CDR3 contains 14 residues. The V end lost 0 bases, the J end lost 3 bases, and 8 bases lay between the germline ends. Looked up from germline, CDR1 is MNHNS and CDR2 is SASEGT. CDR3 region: CASSEAGGYYGYTF. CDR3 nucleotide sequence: TGTGCCAGCAGTGAAGCAGGAGGGTACTATGGCTACACCTTC.

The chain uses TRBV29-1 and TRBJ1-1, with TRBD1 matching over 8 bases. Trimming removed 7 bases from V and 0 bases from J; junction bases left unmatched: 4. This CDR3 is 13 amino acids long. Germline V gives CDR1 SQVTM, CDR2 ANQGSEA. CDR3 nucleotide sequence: TGCAGCGCAGAGACAGGGGTGAACACTGAAGCTTTCTTT. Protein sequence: CSAETGVNTEAFF.

The CDR3 nucleotides are TGTGCCAGCAGCCAATGGGGACTAGAGCCCGATACGCAGTATTTT. Residues: CASSQWGLEPDTQYF. The genes are TRBV7-3 and TRBJ2-3; 8 bases line up with TRBD2. CDR1 and CDR2 from the germline V gene are SGHTA and FQGTGA. Trimming at V came to 5 bases and at J to 6 bases, leaving 10 bases not matched to a gene. The CDR3 contains 15 residues.

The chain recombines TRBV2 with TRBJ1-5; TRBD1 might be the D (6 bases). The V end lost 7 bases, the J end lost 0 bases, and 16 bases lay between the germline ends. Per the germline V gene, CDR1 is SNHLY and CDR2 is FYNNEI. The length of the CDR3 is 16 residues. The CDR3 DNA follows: TGTGCCAGCAAGGGACAACAGGATTATAGCAATCAGCCCCAGCATTTT. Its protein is CASKGQQDYSNQPQHF.

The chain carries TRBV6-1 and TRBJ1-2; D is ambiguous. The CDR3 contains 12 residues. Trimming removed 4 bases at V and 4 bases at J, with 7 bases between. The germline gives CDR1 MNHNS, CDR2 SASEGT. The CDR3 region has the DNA TGTGCCAGCAGTGCCAGGCTCTATGGCTACACCTTC. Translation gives CASSARLYGYTF.

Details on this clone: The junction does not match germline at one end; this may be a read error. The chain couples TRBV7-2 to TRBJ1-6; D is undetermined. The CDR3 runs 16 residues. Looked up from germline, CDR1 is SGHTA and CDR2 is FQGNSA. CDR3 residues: CVSSGPGSSYNSPLHF. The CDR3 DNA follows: TGTGTCAGCAGCGGACCCGGGAGTTCCTATAATTCACCCCTCCACTTT.

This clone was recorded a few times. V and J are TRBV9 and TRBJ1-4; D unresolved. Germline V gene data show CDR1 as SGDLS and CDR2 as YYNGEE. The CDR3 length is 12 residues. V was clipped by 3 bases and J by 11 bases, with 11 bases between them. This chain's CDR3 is CASSDGGEKLFF. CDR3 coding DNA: TGTGCCAGCAGCGATGGCGGGGAGAAACTGTTTTTT. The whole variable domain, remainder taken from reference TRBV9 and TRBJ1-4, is DSGVTQTPKHLITATGQRVTLRCSPRSGDLSVYWYQQSLDQGLQFLIQYYNGEERAKGNILERFSAQQFPDLHSELNLSSLELGDSALYFCASSDGGEKLFFGSGTQLSVL.

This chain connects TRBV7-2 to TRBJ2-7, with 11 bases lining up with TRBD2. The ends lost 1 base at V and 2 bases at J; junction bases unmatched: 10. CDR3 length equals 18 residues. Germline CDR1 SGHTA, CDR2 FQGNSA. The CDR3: CASSLVASGGPAAYEQYF. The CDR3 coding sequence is TGTGCCAGCAGCTTAGTTGCTAGCGGGGGGCCCGCAGCCTACGAGCAGTACTTC.

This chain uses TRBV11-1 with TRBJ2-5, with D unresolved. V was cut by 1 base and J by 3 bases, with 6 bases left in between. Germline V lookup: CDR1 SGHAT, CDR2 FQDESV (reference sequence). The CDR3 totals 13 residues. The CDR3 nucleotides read TGTGCCAGCAGCTTAGTTCTAAAAGAGACCCAGTACTTC. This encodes CASSLVLKETQYF.

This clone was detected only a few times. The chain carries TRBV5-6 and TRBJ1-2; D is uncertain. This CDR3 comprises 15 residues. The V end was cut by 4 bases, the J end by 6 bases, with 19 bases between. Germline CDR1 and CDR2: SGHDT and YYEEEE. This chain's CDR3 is CASSQRRVREDGYTF. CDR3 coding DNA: TGTGCCAGCAGCCAGAGACGAGTAAGGGAGGATGGCTACACCTTC.

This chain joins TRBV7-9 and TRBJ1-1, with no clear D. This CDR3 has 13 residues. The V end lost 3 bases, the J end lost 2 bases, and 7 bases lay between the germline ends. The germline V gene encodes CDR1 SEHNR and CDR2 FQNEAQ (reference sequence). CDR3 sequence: CASSFGSNTEAFF. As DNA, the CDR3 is TGTGCCAGCAGCTTTGGCTCCAACACTGAAGCTTTCTTT.

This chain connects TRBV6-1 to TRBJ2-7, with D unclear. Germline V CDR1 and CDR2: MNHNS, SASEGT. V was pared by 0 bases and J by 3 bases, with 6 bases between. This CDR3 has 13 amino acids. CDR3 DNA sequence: TGTGCCAGCAGTGAAGCGACTCGCTACGAGCAGTACTTC. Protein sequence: CASSEATRYEQYF.

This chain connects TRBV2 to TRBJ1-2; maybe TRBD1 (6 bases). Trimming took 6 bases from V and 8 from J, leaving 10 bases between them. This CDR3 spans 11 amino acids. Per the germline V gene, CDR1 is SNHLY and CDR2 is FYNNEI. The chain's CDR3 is CASRPGVGYTF. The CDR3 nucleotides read TGTGCCAGCAGGCCAGGGGTCGGCTACACCTTC. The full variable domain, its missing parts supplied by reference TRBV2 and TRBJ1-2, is EPEVTQTPSHQVTQMGQEVILRCVPISNHLYFYWYRQILGQKVEFLVSFYNNEISEKSEIFDDQFSVERPDGSNFTLKIRSTKLEDSAMYFCASRPGVGYTFGSGTRLTVV.

The CDR3 reads CSVVPSGSSETQYF. The CDR3, as DNA: TGCAGCGTTGTACCCAGCGGGAGTTCAGAGACCCAGTACTTC. The chain links TRBV29-1 to TRBJ2-5; 8 positions match TRBD2. This CDR3 has 14 residues. In germline, CDR1 is SQVTM, CDR2 ANQGSEA. V shed 4 bases and J 4 bases; nucleotides not matched to a gene: 8.

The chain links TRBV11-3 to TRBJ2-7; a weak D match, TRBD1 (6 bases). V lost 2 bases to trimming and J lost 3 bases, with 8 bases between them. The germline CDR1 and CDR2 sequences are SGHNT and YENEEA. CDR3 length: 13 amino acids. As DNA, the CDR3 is TGTGCCAGCAGCTTAAACAGGGTCTACGAGCAGTACTTC. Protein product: CASSLNRVYEQYF.

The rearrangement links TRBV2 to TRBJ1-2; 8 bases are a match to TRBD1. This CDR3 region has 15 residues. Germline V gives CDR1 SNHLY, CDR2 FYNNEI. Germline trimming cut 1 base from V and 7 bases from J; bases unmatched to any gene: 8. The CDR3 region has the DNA TGTGCCAGCAGTGAAGTTGCCAGGGGGCTGGGTGGCTACACCTTC. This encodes CASSEVARGLGGYTF. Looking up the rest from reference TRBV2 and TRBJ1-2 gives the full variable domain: EPEVTQTPSHQVTQMGQEVILRCVPISNHLYFYWYRQILGQKVEFLVSFYNNEISEKSEIFDDQFSVERPDGSNFTLKIRSTKLEDSAMYFCASSEVARGLGGYTFGSGTRLTVV.

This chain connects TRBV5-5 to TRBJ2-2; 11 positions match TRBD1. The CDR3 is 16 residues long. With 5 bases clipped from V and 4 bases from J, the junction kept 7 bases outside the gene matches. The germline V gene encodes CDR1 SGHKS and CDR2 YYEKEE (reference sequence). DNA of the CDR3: TGTGCCAGCAGTTACGGACAGGGGGCGCCCACCGGGGAGCTGTTTTTT. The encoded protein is CASSYGQGAPTGELFF.

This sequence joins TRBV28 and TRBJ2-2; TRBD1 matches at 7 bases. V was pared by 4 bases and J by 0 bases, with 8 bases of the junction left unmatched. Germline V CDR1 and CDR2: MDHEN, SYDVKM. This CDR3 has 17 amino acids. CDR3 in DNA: TGTGCCAGCAGTTCCGACAGGGACCCTACGAACACCGGGGAGCTGTTTTTT. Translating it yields CASSSDRDPTNTGELFF.